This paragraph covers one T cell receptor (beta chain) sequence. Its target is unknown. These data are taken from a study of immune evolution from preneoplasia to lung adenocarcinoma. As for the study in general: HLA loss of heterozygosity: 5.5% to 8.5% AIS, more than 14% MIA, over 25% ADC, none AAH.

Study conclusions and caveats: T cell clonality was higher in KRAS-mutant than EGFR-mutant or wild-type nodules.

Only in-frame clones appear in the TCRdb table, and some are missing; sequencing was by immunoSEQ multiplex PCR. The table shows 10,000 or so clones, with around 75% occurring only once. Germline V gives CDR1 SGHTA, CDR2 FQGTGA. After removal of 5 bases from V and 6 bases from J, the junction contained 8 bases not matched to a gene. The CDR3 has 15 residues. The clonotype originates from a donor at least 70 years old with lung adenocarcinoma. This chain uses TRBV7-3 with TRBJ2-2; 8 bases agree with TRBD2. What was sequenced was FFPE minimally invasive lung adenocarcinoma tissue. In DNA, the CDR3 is TGTGCCAGCAGCCCTGGGGTAGCGGGGCCCGGGGAGCTGTTTTTT. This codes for CASSPGVAGPGELFF.